This T cell receptor (beta chain) is drawn from a study of neoadjuvant anti-PD-1 for oral cavity cancer. Study at large: Around day 43, patients without progression received a fourth nivolumab dose before surgery.

V lost 0 bases to trimming and J lost 1 base; unmatched junction nucleotides: 4. The CDR3 totals 17 residues. Germline V gene data show CDR1 as SGHRS and CDR2 as YFSETQ. Blood libraries mostly used roughly 520 ng genomic DNA, six replicates each. Repertoires were generated with immunoSEQ multiplex PCR, while TCRdb's copy carries only in-frame clones and drops some. The table lists over 14,000 clones, roughly 68% of them singletons, with less than 3.5% in the top ten. Analysis of PBMCs was direct, with no culture step. This receptor was obtained from a person between 35 and 79 years old with oral cavity squamous cell carcinoma. The genes are TRBV5-1 and TRBJ2-2; 9 bases match TRBD2. Source: PBMCs, taken before nivolumab (anti-PD-1) treatment. The CDR3 here is CASSLASSGGNTGELFF. In DNA, the CDR3 is TGCGCCAGCAGCTTGGCCAGTAGCGGGGGGAACACCGGGGAGCTGTTTTTT.